The 27 T cell receptor beta chains reported below all come from one sample, sequenced in a study of control samples from healthy donors and cancer patients. Profiling relied on immunoSEQ multiplex PCR, and the TCRdb table lists in-frame clones only, not all of them. In the table there are 150,000 to 200,000 clones, around 93% of which are singletons. Material for sequencing was blood. The receptors come from a woman in her sixties or seventies in good health.

The J gene is TRBJ1-5, the V gene TRBV10-3; no firm D call. The CDR3 runs 14 residues. V shed 0 bases and J shed 4 bases, with 7 bases lying between them. From germline, CDR1 is ENHRY and CDR2 SYGVKD. CDR3 sequence: CAISESQGNQPQHF. The DNA for the CDR3 is TGTGCCATCAGTGAGTCCCAAGGAAATCAGCCCCAGCATTTT.

The gene calls are TRBV4-3 and TRBJ2-3, with D unclear. Germline V gives CDR1 LGHNA, CDR2 YSLEER. Trimming took off 2 bases at V and 2 bases at J, with 8 bases between the two ends. CDR3 size: 14 residues. The CDR3 protein is CASSQRESTDTQYF. The CDR3 DNA reads TGCGCCAGCAGCCAACGCGAATCCACAGATACGCAGTATTTT.

J is TRBJ1-1 and V is TRBV19; D not resolved. The V end was cut by 6 bases, the J end by 4 bases, with 9 bases between. The germline V gene encodes CDR1 LNHDA and CDR2 SQIVND (reference sequence). This CDR3 region has 12 residues. CDR3 coding DNA: TGTGCCAGTAGGGGCTCGGGCACTGAAGCTTTCTTT. Protein product: CASRGSGTEAFF.

The chain combines TRBV5-6 with TRBJ2-7; 8 nucleotides align to TRBD1. Germline V CDR1 and CDR2: SGHDT, YYEEEE. The CDR3 length is 16 residues. Trimming removed 1 base from V and 6 bases from J; junction bases left unmatched: 12. Here the CDR3 DNA reads TGTGCCAGCAGCTTGAGGGCAACCGGGACAGGCGGCGAGCAGTACTTC. Residues: CASSLRATGTGGEQYF.

The chain links TRBV4-3 to TRBJ1-6; TRBD1 might be the D (5 bases). This CDR3 comprises 15 residues. V was trimmed by 0 bases and J by 9 bases, leaving 12 bases between them. The germline V gene has CDR1 LGHNA and CDR2 YSLEER. The CDR3 here is CASSQDGQGGSPLHF. Written as DNA, the CDR3 is TGCGCCAGCAGCCAAGACGGCCAGGGAGGTTCACCCCTCCACTTT.

Comments on this clone: The junction departs from germline at one end; a sequencing error may be responsible. The chain employs TRBV9 and TRBJ2-2; TRBD2 matches 9 bases. CDR3 length: 17 residues. CDR1 is SGDLS and CDR2 is YYNGEE in the germline V gene. The CDR3 region has the DNA TGTGCCCGCAGCGGGGCGGGGAGCGGGGGGTTCGCCGGGGAGCTGTTTTTT. Residues: CARSGAGSGGFAGELFF.

The V call is TRBV5-6, the J call TRBJ2-3; D unclear. V dropped 7 bases and J dropped 0 bases, with 9 bases sitting between them. The CDR3 consists of 13 residues. Germline V gene lookup returns CDR1 SGHDT and CDR2 YYEEEE. The CDR3 coding sequence is TGTGCCAGCGCATTGACTAGCACAGATACGCAGTATTTT. Translated, it gives CASALTSTDTQYF.

The chain links TRBV6-5 to TRBJ1-6; D not certain. Trimming stripped 8 bases from V and 7 bases from J, with 15 bases between. The CDR3 totals 14 residues. Germline assignment: CDR1 MNHEY and CDR2 SVGAGI. CDR3 in amino acids: CASSSRGRNSPLHF. CDR3 in DNA: TGTGCCAGCTCTAGCCGAGGGCGCAATTCACCCCTCCACTTT.

This chain uses TRBV5-4 with TRBJ2-7, with TRBD1 identical over 8 bases. The CDR3 is 17 residues long. Germline-derived CDR1 and CDR2 are SGHNT and YYREEE (reference sequence). Unmatched junction bases numbered 11, after V lost 0 bases and J lost 3 bases. Here the CDR3 DNA reads TGTGCCAGCAGCTTGGGAGTAGCAGGGGGCCCGGTCTACGAGCAGTACTTC. It codes for CASSLGVAGGPVYEQYF.

In its sample, this clone was seen once. The gene calls are TRBV12-3 or TRBV12-4 and TRBJ2-5, with D tentatively TRBD2 (5 bases). V was pared by 8 bases and J by 5 bases, with 15 bases between. This CDR3 has 13 amino acids. This chain's CDR3 is CASAREGRETQYF. The CDR3, as DNA: TGTGCCAGCGCGAGAGAGGGAAGGGAGACCCAGTACTTC.

This clone has only a few counts. The rearrangement joins TRBV7-2 to TRBJ1-1; D not resolved. The V and J ends lost 1 base and 2 bases respectively, with 11 bases between them. CDR1 is SGHTA and CDR2 is FQGNSA in the germline V gene. The CDR3 runs to 15 residues. CDR3 sequence (DNA): TGTGCCAGCAGCTTAGTGTTCGGGAGAAACACTGAAGCTTTCTTT. It is translated as CASSLVFGRNTEAFF.

The chain carries TRBV6-6 and TRBJ1-5; D is unclear. Germline CDR1 is MNHNY and CDR2 is SVGAGI (reference sequence). There are 12 residues in the CDR3. V gave up 2 bases and J gave up 16 bases, with 15 bases separating them. CDR3 sequence reads: CASSYGNLPTHF. The CDR3 coding sequence is TGTGCCAGCAGTTACGGGAACCTCCCCACACATTTT.

This clone was counted once. The rearrangement links TRBV2 to TRBJ2-3; tentatively, D is TRBD2 (6 bases). V lost 0 bases, J lost 0 bases, and 10 bases lay in between. The germline V gene encodes CDR1 SNHLY and CDR2 FYNNEI. The CDR3 runs 16 residues. CDR3: CASSEAGRGSTDTQYF. In DNA, the CDR3 is TGTGCCAGCAGTGAAGCGGGGCGGGGTAGCACAGATACGCAGTATTTT.

This clone has more than one count but fewer than ten. This chain uses TRBV5-1 with TRBJ2-3; D ambiguous. The germline V and J ends were trimmed by 2 bases and 5 bases, with 6 bases remaining between them. This CDR3 is 12 amino acids long. Germline values: CDR1 SGHRS, CDR2 YFSETQ. CDR3 amino acids: CASSLQRDTQYF. Written as DNA, the CDR3 is TGCGCCAGCAGCTTACAACGAGATACGCAGTATTTT.

For this clone: The germline gene is not matched at one end of the junction; a read error may be the cause. V gene TRBV7-9 combines with J gene TRBJ1-2; TRBD1 agrees at 7 bases. This CDR3 comprises 14 residues. Germline CDR1 is SEHNR and CDR2 is FQNEAQ (reference sequence). CDR3 amino acids: CVSSLADRPVGYTF. DNA of the CDR3: TGTGTCAGCAGCTTAGCGGACAGGCCCGTGGGCTACACCTTC.

The rearrangement links TRBV29-1 to TRBJ2-4; D perhaps matches TRBD1 (5 bases). V was cut by 7 bases and J by 5 bases, with 15 bases left in between. In germline, CDR1 is SQVTM, CDR2 ANQGSEA. This CDR3 is 13 amino acids long. In DNA form, the CDR3 reads TGCAGCGCTGCCCCCCCAGGGCAAAACATTCAGTACTTC. This gives the protein CSAAPPGQNIQYF.

This chain uses TRBV4-3 with TRBJ1-5; no clear D gene. Per the germline V gene, CDR1 is LGHNA and CDR2 is YSLEER. V lost 0 bases and J lost 5, with 5 bases in between. The CDR3 runs to 13 residues. CDR3 nucleotide sequence: TGCGCCAGCAGCCAAGATCGCGATCAGCCCCAGCATTTT. Its translation: CASSQDRDQPQHF.

The V gene is TRBV6-2 or TRBV6-3, the J gene TRBJ1-2; tentative D call: TRBD1 (5 bases). The length of the CDR3 is 13 residues. Germline-derived CDR1 and CDR2 are MNHEY and SVGEGT. With 5 bases removed from V and 2 bases from J, the gap between germline ends came to 9 bases. The CDR3 here is CASSPTENYGYTF. The DNA of the CDR3 is TGTGCCAGCAGTCCGACAGAAAACTATGGCTACACCTTC.

The genes are TRBV30 and TRBJ1-1; D is ambiguous. The germline V gene encodes CDR1 GTSNPN and CDR2 SVGIG (reference sequence). Trimming pared 0 bases from V and 3 bases from J, leaving 11 bases between. CDR3 size: 14 residues. CDR3 sequence: CAWSVQISYTEAFF. The CDR3 nucleotides read TGTGCCTGGAGTGTACAAATCTCCTACACTGAAGCTTTCTTT. Using reference TRBV30 and TRBJ1-1 for the parts outside the CDR3, the full variable domain is SQTIHQWPATLVQPVGSPLSLECTVEGTSNPNLYWYRQAAGRGLQLLFYSVGIGQISSEVPQNLSASRPQDRQFILSSKKLLLSDSGFYLCAWSVQISYTEAFFGQGTRLTVV.

This clone turned up a few times. CDR3 nucleotide sequence: TGCGCCCCCAAGGTATATGGCTACACCTTC. It codes for CAPKVYGYTF. The J gene is TRBJ1-2, the V gene TRBV10-1; D is uncertain. CDR3 size: 10 residues. Germline values: CDR1 WNHNN, CDR2 SYGVQD (reference sequence). The germline V and J ends were trimmed by 11 bases and 5 bases, with 9 bases remaining between them.

The gene calls are TRBV7-2 and TRBJ2-5; D perhaps matches TRBD1 (5 bases). The germline CDR1 and CDR2 sequences are SGHTA and FQGNSA. Trimming took 1 base from V and 5 from J, leaving 11 bases between them. The CDR3 extends over 14 amino acids. The CDR3, as DNA: TGTGCCAGCAGCTTAGGGGTGCAGGGTGAGACCCAGTACTTC. Translating gives CASSLGVQGETQYF. Full variable domain (remainder filled in from reference TRBV7-2 and TRBJ2-5): GAGVSQSPSNKVTEKGKDVELRCDPISGHTALYWYRQSLGQGLEFLIYFQGNSAPDKSGLPSDRFSAERTGGSVSTLTIQRTQQEDSAVYLCASSLGVQGETQYFGPGTRLLVL.

The V gene is TRBV7-9, the J gene TRBJ2-5; tentatively, D is TRBD1 or TRBD2 (5 bases each). The CDR3 is made up of 14 amino acids. Per the germline V gene, CDR1 is SEHNR and CDR2 is FQNEAQ (reference sequence). With 5 bases removed from V and 3 bases from J, the gap between germline ends came to 13 bases. The CDR3 region has the DNA TGTGCCAGCAGCCCAGGGACCGAAGAAGAGACCCAGTACTTC. It specifies CASSPGTEEETQYF.

The rearrangement links TRBV18 to TRBJ2-6; TRBD1 matches 10 bases. From germline, CDR1 is KGHSH and CDR2 LQKENI. J lost 4 bases, V lost 1 base, and 22 bases had no gene match. This CDR3 is 23 amino acids long. The CDR3 nucleotides read TGTGCCAGCTCACCACTACACACGAATTGGGCCGGGACAGGGGAGTCCGGGGCCAACGTCCTGACTTTC. Residues: CASSPLHTNWAGTGESGANVLTF.

This chain uses TRBV3-1 (or the pseudogene TRBV3-2) with TRBJ2-1; either TRBD1 or TRBD2 may fit D (5 bases each). The CDR3 spans 13 residues. V lost 6 bases, J lost 5 bases, and 11 bases lay in between. The V gene's germline CDR1 is LGHDT and CDR2 YNNKEL (reference sequence). The CDR3 region has the DNA TGTGCCAGCAGGGGGACCCCAAACAATGAGCAGTTCTTC. This gives the protein CASRGTPNNEQFF.

This rearrangement joins TRBV10-3 to TRBJ1-1; 9 bases line up with TRBD1. This CDR3 is 15 amino acids long. The V gene end was trimmed by 0 bases and the J gene end by 1 base; junction bases not matched to a gene: 0. Looked up from germline, CDR1 is ENHRY and CDR2 is SYGVKD. CDR3 nucleotide sequence: TGTGCCATCAGTGAGTCGGACAGGGGGAACACTGAAGCTTTCTTT. It encodes CAISESDRGNTEAFF.

The CDR3 loop is CASSLSIGSRRSHEQFF. The CDR3 bases are TGTGCCAGCAGCTTAAGCATCGGTAGTCGTCGGAGCCATGAGCAGTTCTTC. The chain uses TRBV7-2 and TRBJ2-1; D gene unclear. Germline V gene data show CDR1 as SGHTA and CDR2 as FQGNSA. Deletions cut 2 bases from V and 8 bases from J, with 22 bases between. CDR3 length: 17 amino acids. The variable domain in full, with the rest retrieved from reference TRBV7-2 and TRBJ2-1, is GAGVSQSPSNKVTEKGKDVELRCDPISGHTALYWYRQSLGQGLEFLIYFQGNSAPDKSGLPSDRFSAERTGGSVSTLTIQRTQQEDSAVYLCASSLSIGSRRSHEQFFGPGTRLTVL.

V is TRBV6-4 and J is TRBJ1-1, with D hard to call. Germline V gene data show CDR1 as MRHNA and CDR2 as SNTAGT. V shed 6 bases and J shed 3 bases, with 14 bases lying between them. The CDR3 has 14 residues. CDR3 nucleotide sequence: TGTGCCAGCAGCGCCAATTATAGGGACACTGAAGCTTTCTTT. It yields the protein CASSANYRDTEAFF.